The source of this TCR beta chain is a study of T-cell memory formation after mild COVID-19. Via MiXCR, TCRdb re-called the 5' RACE reads, giving one row per CDR3 protein. The sample contains 60,000 to 65,000 distinct CDR3 sequences, about a tenth of which appear only once. Trimming removed 1 base from V and 2 bases from J, with 10 bases in between. The CDR3 is made up of 15 amino acids. Germline loops: CDR1 LGHNA, CDR2 YSLEER. At least ten counts were recorded for this clonotype. V and J are TRBV4-3 and TRBJ2-3, with D possibly being TRBD2 (6 bases). This clonotype originated in a man between 18 and 35 years old who had mild COVID-19 (a few samples of this study predate the infection). Cell type and time point are not known. Sample: PBMCs or a T cell subset sorted from them (not recorded which). CDR3 amino acids: CASSQGSGDTDTQYF. CDR3 nucleotides: TGCGCCAGCAGCCAAGGTTCGGGGGACACAGATACGCAGTATTTT.